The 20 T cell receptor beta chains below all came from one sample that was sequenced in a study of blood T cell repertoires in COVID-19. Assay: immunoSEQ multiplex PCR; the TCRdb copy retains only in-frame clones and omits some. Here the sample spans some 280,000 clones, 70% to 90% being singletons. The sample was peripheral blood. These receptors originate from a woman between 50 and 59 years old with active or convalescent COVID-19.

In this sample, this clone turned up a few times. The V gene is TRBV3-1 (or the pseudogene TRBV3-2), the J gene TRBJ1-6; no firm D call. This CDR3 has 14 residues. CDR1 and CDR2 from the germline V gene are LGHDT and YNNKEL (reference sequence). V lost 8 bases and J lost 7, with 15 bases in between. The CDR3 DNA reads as TGTGCCAGCCGGAGGTCAGACGACAATTCACCCCTCCACTTT. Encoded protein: CASRRSDDNSPLHF.

The CDR3 is CASSLRWGGETQYF. CDR3 DNA sequence: TGTGCCAGCAGCTTACGCTGGGGGGGGGAGACCCAGTACTTC. The chain uses TRBV7-2 and TRBJ2-5, with 7 positions matching TRBD2. Trimming at V came to 2 bases and at J to 5 bases, leaving 5 bases not matched to a gene. The CDR3 covers 14 residues. Germline CDR1 and CDR2: SGHTA and FQGNSA.

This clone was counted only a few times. The CDR3 here is CASSYWRDEQYF. The CDR3 DNA reads TGTGCCAGCAGTTACTGGCGGGACGAGCAGTACTTC. V and J are TRBV6-2 or TRBV6-3 and TRBJ2-7; tentatively, D is TRBD2 (5 bases). This CDR3 is 12 amino acids long. V lost 1 base, J lost 5 bases, and 6 bases lay in between. Germline loops: CDR1 MNHEY, CDR2 SVGEGT.

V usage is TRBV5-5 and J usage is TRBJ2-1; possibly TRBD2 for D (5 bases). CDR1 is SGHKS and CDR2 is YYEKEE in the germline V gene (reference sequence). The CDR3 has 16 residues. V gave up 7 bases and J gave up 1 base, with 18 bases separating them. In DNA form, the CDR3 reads TGTGCCAGCCGCGGTGGCCTAGCTGGGTCCTACAATGAGCAGTTCTTC. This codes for CASRGGLAGSYNEQFF.

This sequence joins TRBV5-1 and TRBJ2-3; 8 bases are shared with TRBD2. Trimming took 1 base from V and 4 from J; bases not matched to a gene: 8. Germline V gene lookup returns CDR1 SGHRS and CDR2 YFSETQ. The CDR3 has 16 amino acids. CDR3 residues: CASSLFGGAGADTQYF. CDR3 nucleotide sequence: TGCGCCAGCAGCTTGTTCGGGGGAGCGGGGGCAGATACGCAGTATTTT.

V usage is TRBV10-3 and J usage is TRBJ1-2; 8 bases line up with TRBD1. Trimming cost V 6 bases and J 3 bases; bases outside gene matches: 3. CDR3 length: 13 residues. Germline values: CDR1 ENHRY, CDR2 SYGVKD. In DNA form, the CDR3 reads TGTGCCATCAGCCCGGACAGGGACTATGGCTACACCTTC. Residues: CAISPDRDYGYTF.

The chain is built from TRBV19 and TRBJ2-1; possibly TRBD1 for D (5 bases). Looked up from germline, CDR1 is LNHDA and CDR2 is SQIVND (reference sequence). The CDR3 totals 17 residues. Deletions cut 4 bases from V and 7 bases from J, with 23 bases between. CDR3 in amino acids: CASSRSTDGRAGNEQFF. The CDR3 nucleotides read TGTGCCAGTAGTAGATCCACGGACGGTCGAGCAGGGAATGAGCAGTTCTTC.

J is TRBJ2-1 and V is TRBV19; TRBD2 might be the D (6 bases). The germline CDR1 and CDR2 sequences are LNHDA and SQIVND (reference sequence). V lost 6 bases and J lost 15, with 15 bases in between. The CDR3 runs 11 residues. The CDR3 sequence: CASSLGSGWFF. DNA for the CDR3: TGTGCCAGTAGCCTGGGTAGCGGTTGGTTCTTC. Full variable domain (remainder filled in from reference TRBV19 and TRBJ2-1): DGGITQSPKYLFRKEGQNVTLSCEQNLNHDAMYWYRQDPGQGLRLIYYSQIVNDFQKGDIAEGYSVSREKKESFPLTVTSAQKNPTAFYLCASSLGSGWFFGPGTRLTVL.

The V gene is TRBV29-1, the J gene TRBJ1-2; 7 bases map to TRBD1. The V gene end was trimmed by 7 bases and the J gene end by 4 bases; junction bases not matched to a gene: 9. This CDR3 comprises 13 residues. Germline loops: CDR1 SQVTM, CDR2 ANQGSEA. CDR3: CSAQSGGAYGYTF. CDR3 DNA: TGCAGCGCCCAATCAGGGGGAGCCTATGGCTACACCTTC.

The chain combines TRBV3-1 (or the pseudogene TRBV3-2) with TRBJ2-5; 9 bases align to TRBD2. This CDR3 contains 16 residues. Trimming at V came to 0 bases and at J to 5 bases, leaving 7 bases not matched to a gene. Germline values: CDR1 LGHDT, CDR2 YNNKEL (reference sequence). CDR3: CASSQDWREGGETQYF. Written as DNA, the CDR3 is TGTGCCAGCAGCCAAGATTGGCGGGAGGGGGGCGAGACCCAGTACTTC.

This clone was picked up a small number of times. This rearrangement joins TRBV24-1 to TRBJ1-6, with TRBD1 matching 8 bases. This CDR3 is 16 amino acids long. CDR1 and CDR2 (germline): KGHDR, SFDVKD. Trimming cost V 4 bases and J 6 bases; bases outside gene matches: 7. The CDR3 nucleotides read TGTGCCACCAGTGACGGAAGGACAGGGCTTAATTCACCCCTCCACTTT. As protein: CATSDGRTGLNSPLHF.

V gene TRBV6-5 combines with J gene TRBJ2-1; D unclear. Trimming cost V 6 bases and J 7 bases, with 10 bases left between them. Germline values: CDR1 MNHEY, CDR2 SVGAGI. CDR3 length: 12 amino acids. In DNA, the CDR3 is TGTGCCAGCAGATATTCCTCGAATGAGCAGTTCTTC. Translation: CASRYSSNEQFF.

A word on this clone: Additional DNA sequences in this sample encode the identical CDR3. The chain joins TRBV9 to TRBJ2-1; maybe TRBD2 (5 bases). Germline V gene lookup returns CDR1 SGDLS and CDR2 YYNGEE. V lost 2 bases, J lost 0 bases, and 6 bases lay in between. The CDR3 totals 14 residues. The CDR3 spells CASSVTSSYNEQFF. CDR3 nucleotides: TGTGCCAGCAGCGTCACTAGCTCCTACAATGAGCAGTTCTTC.

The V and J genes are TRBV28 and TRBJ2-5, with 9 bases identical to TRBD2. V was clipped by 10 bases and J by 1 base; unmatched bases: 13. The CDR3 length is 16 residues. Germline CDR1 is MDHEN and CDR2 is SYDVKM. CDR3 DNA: TGTGCCACCCGCCCTGGGACTAGCCACCCCCAAGAGACCCAGTACTTC. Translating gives CATRPGTSHPQETQYF.

The CDR3 DNA follows: TGTGCCAGCAGCTTGGGGACAGGGCTCAATGAGCAGTTCTTC. It encodes CASSLGTGLNEQFF. This sequence joins TRBV5-5 and TRBJ2-1; TRBD1 matches at 8 bases. This CDR3 contains 14 residues. Germline loops: CDR1 SGHKS, CDR2 YYEKEE (reference sequence). V gave up 0 bases and J gave up 6 bases; unmatched junction bases: 2.

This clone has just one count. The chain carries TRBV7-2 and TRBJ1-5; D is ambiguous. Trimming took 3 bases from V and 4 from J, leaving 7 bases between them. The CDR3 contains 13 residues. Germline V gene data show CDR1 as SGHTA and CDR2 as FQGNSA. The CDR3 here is CASSFQRNQPQHF. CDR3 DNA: TGTGCCAGCAGCTTCCAGAGGAATCAGCCCCAGCATTTT.

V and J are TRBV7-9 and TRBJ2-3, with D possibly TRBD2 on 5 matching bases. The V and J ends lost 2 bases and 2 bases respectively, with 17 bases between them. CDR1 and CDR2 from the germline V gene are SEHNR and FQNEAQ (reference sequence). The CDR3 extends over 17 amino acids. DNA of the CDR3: TGTGCCAGCAGCTTACCTCGGTTCCTGAGGGTCACAGATACGCAGTATTTT. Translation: CASSLPRFLRVTDTQYF.

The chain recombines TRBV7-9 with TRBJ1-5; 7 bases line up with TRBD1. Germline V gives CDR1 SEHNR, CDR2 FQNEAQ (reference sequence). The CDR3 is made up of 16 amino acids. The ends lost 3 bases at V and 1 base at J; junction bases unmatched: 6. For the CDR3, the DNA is TGTGCCAGCAGCTTGTCGGGCAGGGGGAGCAATCAGCCCCAGCATTTT. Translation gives CASSLSGRGSNQPQHF.

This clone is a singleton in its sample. Here the CDR3 reads CASSPPGLSGNTIYF. Written as DNA, the CDR3 is TGTGCCAGCTCACCACCCGGACTCTCTGGAAACACCATATATTTT. The gene calls are TRBV18 and TRBJ1-3; D is unresolved. Germline V gene data show CDR1 as KGHSH and CDR2 as LQKENI. The CDR3 totals 15 residues. V lost 0 bases to trimming and J lost 0 bases, with 6 bases between them. Full variable domain (remainder filled in from reference TRBV18 and TRBJ1-3): NAGVMQNPRHLVRRRGQEARLRCSPMKGHSHVYWYRQLPEEGLKFMVYLQKENIIDESGMPKERFSAEFPKEGPSILRIQQVVRGDSAAYFCASSPPGLSGNTIYFGEGSWLTVV.

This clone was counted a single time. The CDR3 sequence is CASSSSWRASTDTQYF. The CDR3 coding sequence is TGTGCCAGCAGCTCATCTTGGCGGGCGAGCACAGATACGCAGTATTTT. The chain is built from TRBV5-4 and TRBJ2-3; D perhaps matches TRBD2 (5 bases). The CDR3 is made up of 16 amino acids. Per the germline V gene, CDR1 is SGHNT and CDR2 is YYREEE (reference sequence). Deletions cut 3 bases from V and 0 bases from J, with 14 bases between.